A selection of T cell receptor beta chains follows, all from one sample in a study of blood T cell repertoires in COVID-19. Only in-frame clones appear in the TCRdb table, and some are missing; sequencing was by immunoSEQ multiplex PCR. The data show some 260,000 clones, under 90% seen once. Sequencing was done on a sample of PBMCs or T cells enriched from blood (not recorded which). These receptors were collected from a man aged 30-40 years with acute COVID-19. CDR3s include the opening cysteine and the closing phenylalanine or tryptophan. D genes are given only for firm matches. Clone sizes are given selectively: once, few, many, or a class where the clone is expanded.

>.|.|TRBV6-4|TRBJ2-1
CASSEAAYNEQFF
TGTGCCAGCAGTGAAGCGGCCTACAATGAGCAGTTCTTC
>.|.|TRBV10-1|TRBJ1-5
CASSESRGGNQPQHF
TGCGCCAGCAGTGAGTCACGGGGGGGCAATCAGCCCCAGCATTTT
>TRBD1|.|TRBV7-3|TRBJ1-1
CASSSGQGHTEAFF
TGTGCCAGCAGCTCGGGACAGGGGCACACTGAAGCTTTCTTT
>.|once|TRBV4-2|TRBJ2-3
CASSQEPTASTDTQYF
TGTGCCAGCAGCCAAGAACCGACTGCTAGCACAGATACGCAGTATTTT
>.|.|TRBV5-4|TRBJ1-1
CASSLESGREAFF
TGTGCCAGCAGCTTGGAAAGTGGCAGGGAAGCTTTCTTT
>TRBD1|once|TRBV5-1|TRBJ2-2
CASIGTGNTGELFF
TGTGCCAGCATTGGGACAGGGAATACCGGGGAGCTGTTTTTT
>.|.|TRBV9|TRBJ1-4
CASSVTSGMSEKLFF
TGTGCCAGCAGCGTTACCTCAGGTATGAGTGAAAAACTGTTTTTT
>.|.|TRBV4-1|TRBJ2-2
CASSPRPMVRERTGELFF
TGCGCCAGCAGTCCAAGACCCATGGTACGGGAGCGGACCGGGGAGCTGTTTTTT
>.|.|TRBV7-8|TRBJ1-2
CASSLAQGFYGYTF
TGTGCCAGCAGCTTAGCCCAGGGTTTCTATGGCTACACCTTC
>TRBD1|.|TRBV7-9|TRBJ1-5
CASSPGTGGPYSNQPQHF
TGTGCCAGCAGCCCCGGGACAGGGGGACCCTATAGCAATCAGCCCCAGCATTTT
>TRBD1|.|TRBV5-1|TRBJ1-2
CASSLTGQGRYGYTF
TGCGCCAGCAGCCTAACGGGACAGGGAAGATATGGCTACACCTTC
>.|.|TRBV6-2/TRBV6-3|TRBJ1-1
CASSYSSTPGQPNTEAFF
TGTGCCAGCAGTTACTCGAGCACCCCAGGACAGCCTAACACTGAAGCTTTCTTT
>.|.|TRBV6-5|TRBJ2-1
CASRNEIGGNEQFF
TGTGCCAGCAGGAACGAGATCGGAGGCAATGAGCAGTTCTTC
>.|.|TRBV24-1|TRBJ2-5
CATSNWAQETQYF
TGTGCCACCAGTAACTGGGCCCAAGAGACCCAGTACTTC
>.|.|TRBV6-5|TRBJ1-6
CASRDTAYNSPLHF
TGTGCCAGCAGGGACACAGCATATAATTCACCCCTCCACTTT
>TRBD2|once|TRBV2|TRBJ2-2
CASGTSGIFGELFF
TGTGCCAGCGGAACGAGCGGGATTTTCGGGGAGCTGTTTTTT
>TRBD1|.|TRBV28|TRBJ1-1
CASSTGGNTEAFF
TGTGCCAGCAGTACAGGGGGCAACACTGAAGCTTTCTTT
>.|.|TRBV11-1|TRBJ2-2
CASSPLQAGELFF
TGTGCCAGCAGCCCCCTACAGGCCGGGGAGCTGTTTTTT
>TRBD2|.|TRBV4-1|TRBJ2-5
CASSQESERGQRETQYF
TGCGCCAGCAGCCAAGAGAGTGAGCGGGGCCAGAGGGAGACCCAGTACTTC
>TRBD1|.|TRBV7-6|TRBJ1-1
CASSQGAGRGEAFF
TGTGCCAGCAGCCAGGGGGCGGGAAGAGGTGAAGCTTTCTTT
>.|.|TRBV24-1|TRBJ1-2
CATSDRTGSYGYTF
TGTGCCACCAGTGATCGAACAGGGTCCTATGGCTACACCTTC
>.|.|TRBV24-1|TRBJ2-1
CATGRLAGREQFF
TGTGCCACAGGTCGGCTAGCTGGGCGTGAGCAGTTCTTC
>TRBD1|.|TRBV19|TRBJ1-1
CASTYRGTEAFF
TGTGCCAGTACATACAGGGGCACTGAAGCTTTCTTT
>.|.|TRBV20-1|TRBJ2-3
CSARDADTQYF
TGCAGTGCTAGAGACGCAGATACGCAGTATTTT
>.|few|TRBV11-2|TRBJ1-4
CASSLDDPRTVGEKLFF
TGTGCCAGCAGCTTAGACGACCCTCGGACAGTTGGGGAAAAACTGTTTTTT
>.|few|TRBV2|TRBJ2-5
CASGSPGPGRIQYF
TGTGCCAGCGGCTCCCCTGGCCCAGGTCGAATTCAGTACTTC
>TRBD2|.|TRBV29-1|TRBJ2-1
CSVEMSSGRPNEQFF
TGCAGCGTTGAAATGTCTAGCGGGAGGCCCAATGAGCAGTTCTTC
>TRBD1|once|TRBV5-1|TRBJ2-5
CASTPSTGVSQETQYF
TGTGCCAGCACCCCCTCTACAGGGGTAAGCCAAGAGACCCAGTACTTC
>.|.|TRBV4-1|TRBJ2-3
CASSQGVLDTQYF
TGCGCCAGCAGCCAAGGCGTGCTGGATACGCAGTATTTT
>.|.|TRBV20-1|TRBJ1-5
CSASPGTGDQPQHF
TGCAGTGCTAGTCCAGGGACGGGAGATCAGCCCCAGCATTTT
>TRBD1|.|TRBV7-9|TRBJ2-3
CASSLKLGGQGTQYF
TGTGCCAGCAGCTTAAAACTGGGAGGACAGGGTACGCAGTATTTT
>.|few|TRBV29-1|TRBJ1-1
CSVLDSIGTPRGAFF
TGCAGCGTTCTCGACAGTATCGGGACTCCTCGGGGAGCTTTCTTT
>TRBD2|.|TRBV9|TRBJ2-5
CASSPQRTSGSTETQYF
TGTGCCAGCAGCCCCCAGAGGACTAGCGGGAGCACAGAGACCCAGTACTTC
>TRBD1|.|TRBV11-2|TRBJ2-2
CASSLDRGAGELFF
TGTGCCAGCAGCTTGGACAGGGGCGCCGGGGAGCTGTTTTTT